This TCR beta chain came from a study of OX40 agonist ivuxolimab in advanced cancers. Study outcomes and limitations: On average, CD8+ T cells showed a greater number of expanded clones than CD4+. Dosing at 0.1 to 3.0 mg/kg was accompanied by clonal expansion of CD4+ and CD8+ blood T cells by week 6. Certain nonresponders additionally had low normalized T-cell clonal expansion.

Method: immunoSEQ multiplex PCR; TCRdb's copy keeps in-frame clones and lacks some. The data contain roughly 76,000 clones, 85% to 95% of them singletons. The V end was cut by 2 bases, the J end by 5 bases, with 7 bases between. The length of the CDR3 is 13 residues. Germline values: CDR1 MNHEY, CDR2 SMNVEV (reference sequence). As regards this clone: The antigen is unknown.

J is TRBJ1-5 and V is TRBV27; D call uncertain. The TCR comes from an adult with an advanced solid tumor such as melanoma, head and neck, liver or kidney cancer. Source: CD4+ or CD8+ T cells sorted from blood, taken in a trial of the OX40 agonist ivuxolimab. CDR3 nucleotide sequence: TGTGCCAGCAGTTTAATAAGGGATCAGCCCCAGCATTTT. Protein: CASSLIRDQPQHF.